What follows are 16 T cell receptor beta chains derived from one specimen sequenced in a study of T-cell memory formation after mild COVID-19. Using its own MiXCR run on the 5' RACE reads, TCRdb lists one record per CDR3 protein. The sample carries 350,000 to 450,000 distinct CDR3 sequences, around 24% recorded once. Material for sequencing was PBMCs or a T cell subset sorted from them (not recorded which). These TCRs come from an adult woman who had mild COVID-19 (a few samples of this study predate the infection). Cell type and time point are not known.

This clonotype has ten or more counts. The chain combines TRBV20-1 with TRBJ1-5; D perhaps matches TRBD1 (5 bases). The V and J ends lost 3 bases and 0 bases respectively, with 15 bases between them. CDR3 length: 16 residues. Germline V gene data show CDR1 as DFQATT and CDR2 as SNEGSKA (reference sequence). CDR3 sequence reads: CSARERGIYSNQPQHF. The CDR3 DNA reads as TGCAGTGCTAGGGAGCGGGGGATCTATAGCAATCAGCCCCAGCATTTT.

V is TRBV7-9 and J is TRBJ1-4, with 7 bases fitting TRBD1. The CDR3 length is 15 residues. Germline V gene sequence: CDR1 SEHNR, CDR2 FQNEAQ (reference sequence). Germline trimming cut 5 bases from V and 4 bases from J; bases unmatched to any gene: 7. CDR3 DNA: TGTGCCAGCAGCCCTGGGACAGACTTTAATGAAAAACTGTTTTTT. The encoded protein is CASSPGTDFNEKLFF.

CDR3 protein: CASSWERSLGETQYF. The CDR3 nucleotides are TGCGCCAGCAGCTGGGAGCGTTCTCTTGGGGAGACCCAGTACTTC. The chain joins TRBV5-1 to TRBJ2-5, with a possible D match to TRBD2 (5 bases). The CDR3 extends over 15 amino acids. V lost 3 bases, J lost 5 bases, and 17 bases lay in between. Per the germline V gene, CDR1 is SGHRS and CDR2 is YFSETQ.

V and J are TRBV6-2 or TRBV6-3 and TRBJ2-7; D remains unclear. The ends were cut back, 2 bases at V and 3 bases at J, with 5 bases in the middle. The CDR3 covers 12 residues. Per germline, CDR1 MNHEY and CDR2 SVGEGT. This CDR3 reads CASSYPNYEQYF. As DNA, the CDR3 is TGTGCCAGCAGTTACCCTAACTACGAGCAGTACTTC.

The genes are TRBV6-7 and TRBJ2-5; D is possibly TRBD1 (5 bases). Being an ORF, TRBV6-7 has a function that is uncertain. With 10 bases removed from V and 2 bases from J, the gap between germline ends came to 11 bases. This CDR3 region has 12 residues. The CDR3 region is CATPRVQETQYF. The CDR3 bases are TGTGCCACACCCAGGGTTCAAGAGACCCAGTACTTC.

This clonotype was detected a few times. The chain combines TRBV12-3 or TRBV12-4 with TRBJ2-1; D is ambiguous. This CDR3 region has 13 residues. The V gene lost 6 bases and the J gene lost 3 bases, with 9 bases spanning the gap. The CDR3 here is CASRHQVYNEQFF. CDR3 DNA: TGTGCCAGCAGACATCAGGTCTACAATGAGCAGTTCTTC.

The chain links TRBV5-1 to TRBJ2-2, with a weak D call TRBD2 (6 bases). The ends were cut back, 7 bases at V and 0 bases at J, with 13 bases in the middle. CDR1 and CDR2 from the germline V gene are SGHRS and YFSETQ. The length of the CDR3 is 15 residues. The CDR3 reads CASALAGPNTGELFF. The CDR3, as DNA: TGCGCCAGCGCCTTGGCGGGGCCGAACACCGGGGAGCTGTTTTTT.

This chain links TRBV7-2 with TRBJ2-6; D gene ambiguous. This CDR3 spans 15 amino acids. From germline, CDR1 is SGHTA and CDR2 FQGNSA. The germline V and J ends were trimmed by 2 bases and 4 bases, with 9 bases remaining between them. This CDR3 reads CASSLMPTGANVLTF. CDR3 in DNA: TGTGCCAGCAGCTTAATGCCGACAGGGGCCAACGTCCTGACTTTC. Full variable domain (missing parts from reference TRBV7-2 and TRBJ2-6): GAGVSQSPSNKVTEKGKDVELRCDPISGHTALYWYRQSLGQGLEFLIYFQGNSAPDKSGLPSDRFSAERTGGSVSTLTIQRTQQEDSAVYLCASSLMPTGANVLTFGAGSRLTVL.

This rearrangement joins TRBV5-1 to TRBJ2-7, with D possibly TRBD2 on 5 matching bases. The CDR3 spans 14 residues. V was shortened by 3 bases and J by 5 bases, with 15 bases between the two germline ends. Per germline, CDR1 SGHRS and CDR2 YFSETQ. The chain's CDR3 is CASSWVTTADEQYF. The CDR3 bases are TGCGCCAGCAGCTGGGTAACAACAGCGGACGAGCAGTACTTC.

The gene calls are TRBV20-1 and TRBJ2-6; 8 nucleotides line up with TRBD1. Per germline, CDR1 DFQATT and CDR2 SNEGSKA (reference sequence). This CDR3 has 18 amino acids. V dropped 6 bases and J dropped 0; count of bases not matched to a gene: 13. CDR3 sequence: CSATNIGQGYSGANVLTF. The CDR3 region has the DNA TGCAGTGCCACAAACATCGGACAGGGCTACTCTGGGGCCAACGTCCTGACTTTC.

This clonotype was found a few times. V and J are TRBV5-1 and TRBJ2-1, with 8 bases matching TRBD1. The CDR3 covers 14 residues. Germline V gives CDR1 SGHRS, CDR2 YFSETQ. V was clipped by 0 bases and J by 10 bases; unmatched bases: 6. CDR3 sequence: CASSLAQGAGEQFF. CDR3 DNA sequence: TGCGCCAGCAGCTTGGCGCAGGGGGCAGGCGAGCAGTTCTTC.

This clonotype was counted many times. The V call is TRBV10-3, the J call TRBJ2-7; 12 bases are shared with TRBD1. The germline V gene encodes CDR1 ENHRY and CDR2 SYGVKD. The ends lost 10 bases at V and 7 bases at J; junction bases unmatched: 8. This CDR3 comprises 13 residues. CDR3 nucleotides: TGTGCCACGACCGGGACAGGGGGCACGGAGCAGTACTTC. It encodes CATTGTGGTEQYF.

The chain couples TRBV5-4 to TRBJ2-1; maybe TRBD2 (5 bases). Germline CDR1 reads SGHNT; CDR2 reads YYREEE (reference sequence). This CDR3 is 12 amino acids long. Trimming took off 4 bases at V and 15 bases at J, with 17 bases between the two ends. The CDR3 loop reads CASSTGFRDRFF. For the CDR3, the DNA is TGTGCCAGCAGCACCGGGTTTCGGGATCGGTTCTTC.

The J gene is TRBJ2-5, the V gene TRBV6-6; D ambiguous. V was clipped by 2 bases and J by 4 bases, with 20 bases between them. The CDR3 is 17 amino acids. From germline, CDR1 is MNHNY and CDR2 SVGAGI (reference sequence). The chain's CDR3 is CASSYTLRLPVGETQYF. CDR3 bases: TGTGCCAGCAGTTACACGTTGAGATTACCGGTTGGAGAGACCCAGTACTTC.

The chain is built from TRBV12-3 or TRBV12-4 and TRBJ1-2; D is perhaps TRBD1 (5 bases). CDR3 length: 14 amino acids. The ends were cut back, 1 base at V and 5 bases at J, with 11 bases in the middle. CDR3: CASSLEVRAYGYTF. The CDR3 bases are TGTGCCAGCAGTTTAGAGGTCAGGGCATATGGCTACACCTTC.

This clonotype appeared a few times. One end of the junction fails to match germline, which may point to a read error. The rearrangement uses TRBV29-1 and TRBJ1-1; D call uncertain. This CDR3 has 12 amino acids. Per germline, CDR1 SQVTM and CDR2 ANQGSEA. CDR3 in amino acids: CSVGAGRAEAFF. CDR3 coding DNA: TGCAGCGTTGGGGCAGGACGGGCTGAGGCTTTCTTT. Looking up the rest from reference TRBV29-1 and TRBJ1-1 gives the full variable domain: SAVISQKPSRDICQRGTSLTIQCQVDSQVTMMFWYRQQPGQSLTLIATANQGSEATYESGFVIDKFPISRPNLTFSTLTVSNMSPEDSSIYLCSVGAGRAEAFFGQGTRLTVV.